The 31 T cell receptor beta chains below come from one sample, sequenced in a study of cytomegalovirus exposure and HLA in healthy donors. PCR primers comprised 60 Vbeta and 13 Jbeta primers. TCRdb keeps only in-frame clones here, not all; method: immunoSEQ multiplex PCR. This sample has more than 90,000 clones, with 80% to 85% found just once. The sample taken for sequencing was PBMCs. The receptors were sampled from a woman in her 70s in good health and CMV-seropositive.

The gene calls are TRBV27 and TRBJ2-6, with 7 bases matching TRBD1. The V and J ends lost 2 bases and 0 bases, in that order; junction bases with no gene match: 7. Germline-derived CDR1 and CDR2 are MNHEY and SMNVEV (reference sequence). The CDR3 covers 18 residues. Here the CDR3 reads CASSLDYRGSSGANVLTF. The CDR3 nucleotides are TGTGCCAGCAGTTTAGACTACAGGGGAAGCTCTGGGGCCAACGTCCTGACTTTC.

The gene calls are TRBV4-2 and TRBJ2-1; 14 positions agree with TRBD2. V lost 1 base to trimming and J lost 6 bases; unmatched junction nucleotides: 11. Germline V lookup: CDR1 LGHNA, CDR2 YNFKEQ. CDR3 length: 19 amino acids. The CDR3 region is CASSQGLAGGLRLGNEQFF. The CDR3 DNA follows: TGTGCCAGCAGCCAAGGACTAGCGGGAGGGCTTCGTTTGGGCAATGAGCAGTTCTTC.

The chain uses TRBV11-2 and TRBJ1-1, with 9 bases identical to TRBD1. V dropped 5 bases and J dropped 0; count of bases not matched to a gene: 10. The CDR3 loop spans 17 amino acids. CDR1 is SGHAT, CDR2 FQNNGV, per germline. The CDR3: CASSDRDRAFLNTEAFF. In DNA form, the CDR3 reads TGTGCCAGCAGCGACCGGGACAGGGCTTTCTTGAACACTGAAGCTTTCTTT. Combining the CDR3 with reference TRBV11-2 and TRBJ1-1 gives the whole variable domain EAGVAQSPRYKIIEKRQSVAFWCNPISGHATLYWYQQILGQGPKLLIQFQNNGVVDDSQLPKDRFSAERLKGVDSTLKIQPAKLEDSAVYLCASSDRDRAFLNTEAFFGQGTRLTVV.

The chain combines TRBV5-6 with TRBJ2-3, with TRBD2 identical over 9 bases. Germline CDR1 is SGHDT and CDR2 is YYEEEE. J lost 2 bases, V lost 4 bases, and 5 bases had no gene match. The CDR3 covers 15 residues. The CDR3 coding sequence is TGTGCCAGCAGCGCGGGGGGGGACTCCACAGATACGCAGTATTTT. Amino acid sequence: CASSAGGDSTDTQYF.

The CDR3: CASSLALAGGIYEQYF. Here the CDR3 DNA reads TGCGCCAGCAGCTTGGCCTTAGCAGGGGGCATCTACGAGCAGTACTTC. This chain connects TRBV5-1 to TRBJ2-7, with 8 bases fitting TRBD1. With 0 bases clipped from V and 3 bases from J, the junction kept 8 bases outside the gene matches. Germline V gene sequence: CDR1 SGHRS, CDR2 YFSETQ. This CDR3 has 16 residues.

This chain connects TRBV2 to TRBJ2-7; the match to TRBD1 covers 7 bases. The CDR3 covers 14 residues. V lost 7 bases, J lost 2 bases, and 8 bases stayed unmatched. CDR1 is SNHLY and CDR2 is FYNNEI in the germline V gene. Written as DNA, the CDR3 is TGTGCCAGCATTTTCAGGGGGTTTACCTACGAGCAGTACTTC. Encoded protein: CASIFRGFTYEQYF.

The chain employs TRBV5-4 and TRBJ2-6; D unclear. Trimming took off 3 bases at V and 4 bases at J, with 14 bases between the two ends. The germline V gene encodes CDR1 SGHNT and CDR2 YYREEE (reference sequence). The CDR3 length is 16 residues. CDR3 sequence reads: CASSSAEIRGANVLTF. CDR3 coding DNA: TGTGCCAGCAGCTCGGCGGAAATTAGGGGGGCCAACGTCCTGACTTTC.

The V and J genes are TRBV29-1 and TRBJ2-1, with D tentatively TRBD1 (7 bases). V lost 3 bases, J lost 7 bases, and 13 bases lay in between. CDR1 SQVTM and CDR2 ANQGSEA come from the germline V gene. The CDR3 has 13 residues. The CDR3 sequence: CSVDGQGGNEQFF. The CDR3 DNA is TGCAGCGTTGATGGGCAGGGGGGAAATGAGCAGTTCTTC.

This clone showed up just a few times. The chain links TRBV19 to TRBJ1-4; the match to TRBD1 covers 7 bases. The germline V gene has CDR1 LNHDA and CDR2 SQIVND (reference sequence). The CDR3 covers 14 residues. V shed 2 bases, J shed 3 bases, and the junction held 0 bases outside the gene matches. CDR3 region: CASSIQGANEKLFF. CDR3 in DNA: TGTGCCAGTAGTATACAGGGGGCTAATGAAAAACTGTTTTTT.

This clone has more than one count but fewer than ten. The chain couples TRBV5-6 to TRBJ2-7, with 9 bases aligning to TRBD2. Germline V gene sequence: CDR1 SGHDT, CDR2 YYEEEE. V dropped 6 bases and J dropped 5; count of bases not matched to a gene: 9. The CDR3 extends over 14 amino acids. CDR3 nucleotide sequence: TGTGCCAGCAAGAGGCTCAGCGGGAGGCACGAGCAGTACTTC. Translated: CASKRLSGRHEQYF. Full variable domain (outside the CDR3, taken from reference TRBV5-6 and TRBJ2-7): DAGVTQSPTHLIKTRGQQVTLRCSPKSGHDTVSWYQQALGQGPQFIFQYYEEEERQRGNFPDRFSGHQFPNYSSELNVNALLLGDSALYLCASKRLSGRHEQYFGPGTRLTVT.

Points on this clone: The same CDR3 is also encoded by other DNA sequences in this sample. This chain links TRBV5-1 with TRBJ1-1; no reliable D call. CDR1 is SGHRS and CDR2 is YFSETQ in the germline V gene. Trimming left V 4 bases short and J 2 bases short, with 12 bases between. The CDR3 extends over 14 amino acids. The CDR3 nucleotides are TGCGCCAGCAGCCCAAATTCGGTCAACACTGAAGCTTTCTTT. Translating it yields CASSPNSVNTEAFF.

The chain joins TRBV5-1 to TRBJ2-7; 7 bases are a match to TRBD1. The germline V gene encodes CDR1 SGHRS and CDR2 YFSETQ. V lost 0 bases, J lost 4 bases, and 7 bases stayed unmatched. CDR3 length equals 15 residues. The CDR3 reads CASSLAIKGAYEQYF. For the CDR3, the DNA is TGCGCCAGCAGCTTGGCCATAAAGGGGGCGTACGAGCAGTACTTC. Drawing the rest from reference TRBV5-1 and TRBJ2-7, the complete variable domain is KAGVTQTPRYLIKTRGQQVTLSCSPISGHRSVSWYQQTPGQGLQFLFEYFSETQRNKGNFPGRFSGRQFSNSRSEMNVSTLELGDSALYLCASSLAIKGAYEQYFGPGTRLTVT.

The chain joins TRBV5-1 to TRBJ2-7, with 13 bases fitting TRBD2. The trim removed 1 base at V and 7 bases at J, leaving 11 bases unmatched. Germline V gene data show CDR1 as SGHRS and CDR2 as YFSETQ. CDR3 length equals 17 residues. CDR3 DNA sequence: TGCGCCAGCAGCTTGAAACTAGCGGGAGGGCCTGGGGAGGAGCAGTACTTC. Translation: CASSLKLAGGPGEEQYF.

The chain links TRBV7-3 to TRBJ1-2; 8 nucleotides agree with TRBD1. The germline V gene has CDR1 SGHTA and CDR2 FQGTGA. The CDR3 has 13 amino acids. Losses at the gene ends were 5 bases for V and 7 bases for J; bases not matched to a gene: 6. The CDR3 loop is CASSPGQGGGYTF. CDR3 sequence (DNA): TGTGCCAGCAGCCCCGGACAGGGCGGTGGCTACACCTTC.

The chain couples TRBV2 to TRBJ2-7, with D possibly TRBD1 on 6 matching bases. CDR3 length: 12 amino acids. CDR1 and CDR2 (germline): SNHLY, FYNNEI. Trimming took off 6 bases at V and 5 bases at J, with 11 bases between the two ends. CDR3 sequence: CASRDRSHEQYF. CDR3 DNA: TGTGCCAGCAGAGACAGGTCCCACGAGCAGTACTTC.

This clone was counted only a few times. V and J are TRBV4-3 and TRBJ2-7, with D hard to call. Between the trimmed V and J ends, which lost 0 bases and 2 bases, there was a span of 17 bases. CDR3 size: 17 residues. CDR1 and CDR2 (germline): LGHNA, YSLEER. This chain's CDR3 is CASSQDFRLLKAYEQYF. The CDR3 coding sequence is TGCGCCAGCAGCCAAGATTTCCGCCTACTAAAGGCCTACGAGCAGTACTTC.

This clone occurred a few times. CDR3 nucleotide sequence: TGTGCCAGTAGTAGAGGACAGGCGGGGCCTTTCGGGGAGCTGTTTTTT. Its protein is CASSRGQAGPFGELFF. The chain has TRBV19 and TRBJ2-2, with D possibly being TRBD1 (7 bases). Germline CDR1 LNHDA, CDR2 SQIVND (reference sequence). Between the trimmed V and J ends, which lost 4 bases and 7 bases, there was a span of 19 bases. The CDR3 is made up of 16 amino acids.

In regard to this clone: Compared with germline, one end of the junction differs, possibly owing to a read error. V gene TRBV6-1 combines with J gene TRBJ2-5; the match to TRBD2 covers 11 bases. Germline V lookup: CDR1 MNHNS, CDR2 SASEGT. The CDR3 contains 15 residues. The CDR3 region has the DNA TGTGCCAGCAGCGAAGGTCTAGCGGGAGGTGAGACCCAGTACTTC. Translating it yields CASSEGLAGGETQYF.

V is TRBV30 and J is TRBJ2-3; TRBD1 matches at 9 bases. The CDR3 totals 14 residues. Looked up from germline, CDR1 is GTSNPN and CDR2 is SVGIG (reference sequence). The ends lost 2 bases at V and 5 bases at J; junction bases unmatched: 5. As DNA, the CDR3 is TGTGCCTGGAGTCCACAGGGGGCTGGAGATACGCAGTATTTT. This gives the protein CAWSPQGAGDTQYF.

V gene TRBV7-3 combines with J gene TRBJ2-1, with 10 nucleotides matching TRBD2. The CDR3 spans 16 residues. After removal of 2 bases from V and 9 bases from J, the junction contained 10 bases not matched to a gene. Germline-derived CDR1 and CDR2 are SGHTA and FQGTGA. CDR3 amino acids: CASSLEGRTSGREQFF. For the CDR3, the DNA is TGTGCCAGCAGCTTAGAAGGACGGACTAGCGGCCGTGAGCAGTTCTTC.

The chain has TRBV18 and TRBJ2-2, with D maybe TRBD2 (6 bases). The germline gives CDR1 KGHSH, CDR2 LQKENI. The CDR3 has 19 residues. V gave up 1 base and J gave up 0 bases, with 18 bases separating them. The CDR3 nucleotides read TGTGCCAGCTCACCACTCTTCGGTGGTAGCGGAGCGAACACCGGGGAGCTGTTTTTT. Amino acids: CASSPLFGGSGANTGELFF. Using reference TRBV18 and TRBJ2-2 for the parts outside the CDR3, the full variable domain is NAGVMQNPRHLVRRRGQEARLRCSPMKGHSHVYWYRQLPEEGLKFMVYLQKENIIDESGMPKERFSAEFPKEGPSILRIQQVVRGDSAAYFCASSPLFGGSGANTGELFFGEGSRLTVL.

The CDR3 DNA reads TGTGCCAGCAGCAAAAGCAGCGGGAGTACGAATGAGCAGTTCTTC. Translating gives CASSKSSGSTNEQFF. V is TRBV7-3 and J is TRBJ2-1; 8 bases fit TRBD2. With V trimmed by 5 bases and J by 7 bases, 10 bases remained unmatched. Germline loops: CDR1 SGHTA, CDR2 FQGTGA. This CDR3 comprises 15 residues. The entire variable domain, with the rest obtained from reference TRBV7-3 and TRBJ2-1, is as follows: GAGVSQTPSNKVTEKGKYVELRCDPISGHTALYWYRQSLGQGPEFLIYFQGTGAADDSGLPNDRFFAVRPEGSVSTLKIQRTERGDSAVYLCASSKSSGSTNEQFFGPGTRLTVL.

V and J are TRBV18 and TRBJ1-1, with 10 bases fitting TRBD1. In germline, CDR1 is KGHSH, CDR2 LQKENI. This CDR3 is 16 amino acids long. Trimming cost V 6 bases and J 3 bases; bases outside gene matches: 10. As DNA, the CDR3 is TGTGCCAGCTCCTCCGGACAGGGGGGCCGAGACACTGAAGCTTTCTTT. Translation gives CASSSGQGGRDTEAFF.

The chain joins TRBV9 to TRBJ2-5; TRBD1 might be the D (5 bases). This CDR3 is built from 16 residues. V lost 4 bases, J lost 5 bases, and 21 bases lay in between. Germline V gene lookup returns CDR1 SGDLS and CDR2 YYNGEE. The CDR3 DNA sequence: TGTGCCAGCAGCCCCCATAAGGGGCCCATCGGGGAGACCCAGTACTTC. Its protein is CASSPHKGPIGETQYF.

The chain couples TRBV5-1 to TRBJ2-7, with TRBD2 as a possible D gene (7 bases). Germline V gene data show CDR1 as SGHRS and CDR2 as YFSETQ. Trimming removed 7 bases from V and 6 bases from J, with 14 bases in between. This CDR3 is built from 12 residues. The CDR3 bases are TGCGCCAGCTTCCAGAGGGGGGGCGAGCAGTACTTC. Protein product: CASFQRGGEQYF.

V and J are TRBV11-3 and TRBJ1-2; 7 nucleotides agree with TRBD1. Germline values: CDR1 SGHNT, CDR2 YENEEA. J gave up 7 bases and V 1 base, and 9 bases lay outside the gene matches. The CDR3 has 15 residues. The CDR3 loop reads CASSLVAAGGGGYTF. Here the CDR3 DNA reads TGTGCCAGCAGCTTAGTCGCGGCAGGGGGTGGTGGCTACACCTTC.

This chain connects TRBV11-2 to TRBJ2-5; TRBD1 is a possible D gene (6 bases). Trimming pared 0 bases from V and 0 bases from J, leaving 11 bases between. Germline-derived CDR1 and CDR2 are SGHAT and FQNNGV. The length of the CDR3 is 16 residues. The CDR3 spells CASSLDTGWNQETQYF. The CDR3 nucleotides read TGTGCCAGCAGCTTAGATACAGGGTGGAACCAAGAGACCCAGTACTTC.

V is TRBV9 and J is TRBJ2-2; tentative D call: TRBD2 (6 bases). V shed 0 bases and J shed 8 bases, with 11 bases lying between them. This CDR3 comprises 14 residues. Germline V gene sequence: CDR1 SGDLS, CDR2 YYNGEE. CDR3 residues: CASSVGGIGGELFF. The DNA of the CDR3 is TGTGCCAGCAGCGTAGGCGGGATAGGAGGGGAGCTGTTTTTT.

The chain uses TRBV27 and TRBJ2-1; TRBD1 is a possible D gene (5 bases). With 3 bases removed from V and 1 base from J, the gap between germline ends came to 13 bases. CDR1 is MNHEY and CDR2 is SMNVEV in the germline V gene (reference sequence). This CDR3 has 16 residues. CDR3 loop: CASSFRVVGSYNEQFF. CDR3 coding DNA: TGTGCCAGCAGTTTCAGGGTCGTCGGTTCCTACAATGAGCAGTTCTTC.

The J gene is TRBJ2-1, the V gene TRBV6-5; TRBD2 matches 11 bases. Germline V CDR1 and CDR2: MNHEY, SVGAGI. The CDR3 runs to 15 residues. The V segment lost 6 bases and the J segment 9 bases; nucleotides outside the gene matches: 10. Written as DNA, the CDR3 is TGTGCCAGCAGCGTGGTAGCGGGAGGGCCCGGTGAGCAGTTCTTC. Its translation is CASSVVAGGPGEQFF.

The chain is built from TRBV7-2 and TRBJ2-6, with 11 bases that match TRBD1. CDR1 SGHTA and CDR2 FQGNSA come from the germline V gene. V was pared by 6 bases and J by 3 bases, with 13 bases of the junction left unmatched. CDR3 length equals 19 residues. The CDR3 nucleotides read TGTGCCAGCAGTCCTCAAGGGAGGACAGGGGGCGTTGGGGCCAACGTCCTGACTTTC. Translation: CASSPQGRTGGVGANVLTF.